Listed here are 12 T cell receptor beta chains from one sample, sequenced in a study of T cell repertoires in cytomegalovirus infection. TCRdb passed the reads through MiXCR, listing each CDR3 protein once. Of about 900,000 distinct CDR3 sequences listed, around 31% are singletons. Their specific antigens are unknown. Sequenced material: cultured CD8+ T cells from PBMCs, taken from culture after CMV antigen stimulation. The receptors were gathered from a human donor in good health (CMV status not recorded). Some clones in this sample may be carry-over from other donors' samples.

This chain connects TRBV19 to TRBJ2-1; TRBD1 matches at 8 bases. The ends lost 3 bases at V and 6 bases at J; junction bases unmatched: 7. This CDR3 is built from 15 residues. Per germline, CDR1 LNHDA and CDR2 SQIVND (reference sequence). The CDR3 sequence is CASSIIRDRPNEQFF. The CDR3 DNA follows: TGTGCCAGTAGTATTATAAGGGACAGGCCCAATGAGCAGTTCTTC.

Concerning this clonotype: A read error is possible here, since a much larger clone lies one base away. The chain has TRBV7-6 and TRBJ1-5; D call uncertain. The germline V gene has CDR1 SGHVS and CDR2 FNYEAQ. The CDR3 runs to 14 residues. CDR3 nucleotide sequence: TGTGCCAGCAGCTCAGACACCAGCAATCAGCCCCGGCATTTT. It specifies CASSSDTSNQPRHF.

This clonotype has a handful of counts. The V call is TRBV20-1, the J call TRBJ2-2; D gene ambiguous. Per germline, CDR1 DFQATT and CDR2 SNEGSKA (reference sequence). Trimming shortened V by 6 bases and J by 4 bases, and 21 bases separated the two germline ends. The CDR3 is 16 amino acids. CDR3 protein: CSAIGPSRTGTGELFF. DNA for the CDR3: TGCAGTGCGATCGGCCCTTCTAGAACCGGCACCGGGGAGCTGTTTTTT.

There are a few counts of this clonotype. J is TRBJ2-3 and V is TRBV6-5, with unresolved D. V was clipped by 0 bases and J by 3 bases, with 10 bases between them. Looked up from germline, CDR1 is MNHEY and CDR2 is SVGAGI. The CDR3 is 15 residues long. The CDR3 DNA is TGTGCCAGCAGTTACTCCCCGGCGAAGACAGATACGCAGTATTTT. Amino acids: CASSYSPAKTDTQYF.

This chain joins TRBV7-6 and TRBJ1-2, with D possibly matching TRBD1 (6 bases). This CDR3 spans 16 amino acids. The germline CDR1 and CDR2 sequences are SGHVS and FNYEAQ. The V and J ends lost 5 bases and 3 bases respectively, with 19 bases between them. DNA for the CDR3: TGTGCCAGCAGCCCCGGCCGGGGACACTCATACTATGGCTACACCTTC. Translating it yields CASSPGRGHSYYGYTF.

The sample holds a few counts of this clonotype. CDR3 region: CASSQVGQGVYNEQFF. In DNA form, the CDR3 reads TGTGCCAGCAGCCAGGTGGGACAGGGGGTATACAATGAGCAGTTCTTC. The rearrangement links TRBV14 to TRBJ2-1; TRBD1 matches at 11 bases. This CDR3 spans 16 amino acids. CDR1 SGHDN and CDR2 FVKESK come from the germline V gene. J was trimmed by 4 bases and V by 3 bases; bases with no gene match: 5.

The J gene is TRBJ1-1, the V gene TRBV12-3 or TRBV12-4, with no clear D. The CDR3 is 13 residues long. V shed 5 bases and J shed 3 bases, with 10 bases lying between them. This CDR3 reads CASSPPQDTEAFF. Written as DNA, the CDR3 is TGTGCCAGCAGTCCCCCCCAAGACACTGAAGCTTTCTTT.

V gene TRBV29-1 combines with J gene TRBJ1-2; 7 bases map to TRBD1. CDR3 length equals 12 residues. Germline V gene sequence: CDR1 SQVTM, CDR2 ANQGSEA. Trimming removed 6 bases from V and 3 bases from J; junction bases left unmatched: 4. CDR3 nucleotides: TGCAGCGTAAATGACAGGGACTATGGCTACACCTTC. This codes for CSVNDRDYGYTF.

This clonotype was detected only a few times. CDR3 coding DNA: TGTGCCAGCCCAACGCCAGAGGCCGCGAACACTGAAGCTTTCTTT. This encodes CASPTPEAANTEAFF. This chain joins TRBV3-1 and TRBJ1-1; D remains unclear. Looked up from germline, CDR1 is LGHDT and CDR2 is YNNKEL (reference sequence). V was shortened by 8 bases and J by 1 base, with 17 bases between the two germline ends. The CDR3 totals 15 residues. The full variable domain, rest sourced from reference TRBV3-1 and TRBJ1-1, is DTAVSQTPKYLVTQMGNDKSIKCEQNLGHDTMYWYKQDSKKFLKIMFSYNNKELIINETVPNRFSPKSPDKAHLNLHINSLELGDSAVYFCASPTPEAANTEAFFGQGTRLTVV.

V gene TRBV7-2 combines with J gene TRBJ2-5, with D perhaps matching TRBD2 (6 bases). V gave up 7 bases and J gave up 1 base, with 19 bases separating them. The CDR3 is made up of 16 amino acids. CDR1 is SGHTA, CDR2 FQGNSA, per germline. The CDR3 DNA reads as TGTGCCAGCACTCCGACGACGGAGCGGGTCCAAGAGACCCAGTACTTC. It yields the protein CASTPTTERVQETQYF.

There are a few counts of this clonotype. The chain couples TRBV28 to TRBJ2-7, with TRBD2 matching 13 bases. Germline lookup yields CDR1 MDHEN and CDR2 SYDVKM. The CDR3 is 15 residues long. V trimming: 6 bases; J trimming: 5 bases; junction bases outside the gene matches: 7. CDR3 loop: CASRRSGLAGNEQYV. The CDR3 DNA is TGTGCCAGCAGGCGCTCGGGACTAGCGGGGAACGAGCAGTACGTC.

This clonotype was detected a few times. The chain recombines TRBV7-2 with TRBJ1-4; the D gene is possibly TRBD1 (6 bases). The CDR3 covers 17 residues. Germline V gene sequence: CDR1 SGHTA, CDR2 FQGNSA. The germline V and J ends were trimmed by 5 bases and 5 bases, with 21 bases remaining between them. This CDR3 is CASSVRSMRTENEKLFF. As DNA, the CDR3 is TGTGCCAGCAGCGTTCGCTCAATGAGGACAGAAAATGAAAAACTGTTTTTT.